Listed here are 8 T cell receptor beta chains from one sample, sequenced in a study of glioma-infiltrating T cells after dendritic cell vaccination. Clones were read by immunoSEQ multiplex PCR, and TCRdb kept only the in-frame ones, dropping some. The sample lists roughly 96,000 clones, approximately 80% occurring once. Sequencing was performed on blood, taken before dendritic cell vaccination. These receptors all come from a human donor with glioblastoma.

The rearrangement joins TRBV25-1 to TRBJ1-1, with TRBD1 as a possible D gene (5 bases). V lost 2 bases and J 6 bases, leaving 13 bases between the germline ends. CDR3 length equals 14 residues. Germline V gives CDR1 MGHDK, CDR2 SYGVNS. CDR3 in amino acids: CASSELVTASEAFF. The CDR3 DNA reads TGTGCCAGCAGTGAACTTGTGACAGCGTCTGAAGCTTTCTTT.

The chain uses TRBV18 and TRBJ2-7, with D possibly being TRBD2 (6 bases). This CDR3 has 18 amino acids. V was cut by 0 bases and J by 2 bases, with 20 bases left in between. The germline V gene has CDR1 KGHSH and CDR2 LQKENI. The CDR3 DNA is TGTGCCAGCTCACCACCGACTAGAAATCCGGGACGAGCCTACGAGCAGTACTTC. Encoded protein: CASSPPTRNPGRAYEQYF.

The chain couples TRBV5-1 to TRBJ2-6; 9 bases line up with TRBD1. Germline trimming cut 4 bases from V and 2 bases from J; bases unmatched to any gene: 7. Germline lookup yields CDR1 SGHRS and CDR2 YFSETQ. This CDR3 region has 17 residues. The CDR3 region has the DNA TGCGCCAGCAGCCGAGGGACAGGGTCAGCTGGGGCCAACGTCCTGACTTTC. It specifies CASSRGTGSAGANVLTF.

In this sample, this clone turned up a few times. The genes are TRBV5-1 and TRBJ1-4; 9 bases align to TRBD1. CDR3 length: 16 amino acids. CDR1 and CDR2 from the germline V gene are SGHRS and YFSETQ. V trimming: 3 bases; J trimming: 7 bases; junction bases outside the gene matches: 10. The CDR3 coding sequence is TGCGCCAGCAGCTCCGAACCGGGACAGGGAGGTGAAAAACTGTTTTTT. Amino acid sequence: CASSSEPGQGGEKLFF.

The gene calls are TRBV14 and TRBJ2-7; TRBD1 matches at 12 bases. This CDR3 region has 18 residues. V was clipped by 4 bases and J by 0 bases; unmatched bases: 10. The germline V gene has CDR1 SGHDN and CDR2 FVKESK. For the CDR3, the DNA is TGTGCCAGCAGCCGGGGACAGGGGGCGACCCATAGCTCCTACGAGCAGTACTTC. Its translation: CASSRGQGATHSSYEQYF.

The chain recombines TRBV15 with TRBJ2-3; TRBD2 agrees at 9 bases. The junction had 4 bases not matched to a gene; V was cut back by 1 base and J by 2 bases. Germline V gene data show CDR1 as LNHNV and CDR2 as YYDKDF (reference sequence). This CDR3 comprises 16 residues. In DNA form, the CDR3 reads TGTGCCACCAGCAGAGCGGGCGGGGGGGCCACAGATACGCAGTATTTT. Its protein product is CATSRAGGGATDTQYF.

The chain uses TRBV11-2 and TRBJ2-3, with D possibly TRBD2 on 5 matching bases. With 1 base removed from V and 0 bases from J, the gap between germline ends came to 11 bases. CDR3 size: 16 residues. The germline V gene has CDR1 SGHAT and CDR2 FQNNGV. The CDR3 coding sequence is TGTGCCAGCAGCTTAGGAGGGCTACCTAGCACAGATACGCAGTATTTT. Translation gives CASSLGGLPSTDTQYF.

The chain couples TRBV7-3 to TRBJ2-1, with 11 bases fitting TRBD2. J was trimmed by 4 bases and V by 5 bases; bases with no gene match: 4. Germline-derived CDR1 and CDR2 are SGHTA and FQGTGA. This CDR3 region has 15 residues. The CDR3 is CASSPRLAGYNEQFF. The CDR3 DNA is TGTGCCAGCAGCCCTCGACTAGCGGGGTACAATGAGCAGTTCTTC.